Included here is one T cell receptor (beta chain) sequence, with context. Its target is unknown. The time point is: blood 4 weeks post-SBRT, at nephrectomy. Treatment here: 15 Gy SBRT to primary tumor, nephrectomy 4 weeks later. Sequencing was performed with immunoSEQ multiplex PCR; in TCRdb, only in-frame clones are kept and a portion is missing. Here the sample spans approximately 65,000 clones, around three quarters being singletons. The CDR3 extends over 15 amino acids. The V gene end was trimmed by 8 bases and the J gene end by 6 bases; junction bases not matched to a gene: 5. Germline assignment: CDR1 SNHLY and CDR2 FYNNEI. The source of the sample is a study of radiation and T cells in renal cell carcinoma. Findings of the study overall: Pretreatment tumor biopsies were lacking, so baseline clonotypes are unknown.

The chain links TRBV2 to TRBJ2-3; 16 positions match TRBD2. Sequences were derived from blood, sampled from a patient whose treatment included radiotherapy and nephrectomy. This TCR came from a man aged 60 to 69 with renal cell carcinoma. This CDR3 reads CASGGLAGGRDTQYF. CDR3 nucleotide sequence: TGTGCCAGCGGGGGACTAGCGGGAGGGCGGGATACGCAGTATTTT.